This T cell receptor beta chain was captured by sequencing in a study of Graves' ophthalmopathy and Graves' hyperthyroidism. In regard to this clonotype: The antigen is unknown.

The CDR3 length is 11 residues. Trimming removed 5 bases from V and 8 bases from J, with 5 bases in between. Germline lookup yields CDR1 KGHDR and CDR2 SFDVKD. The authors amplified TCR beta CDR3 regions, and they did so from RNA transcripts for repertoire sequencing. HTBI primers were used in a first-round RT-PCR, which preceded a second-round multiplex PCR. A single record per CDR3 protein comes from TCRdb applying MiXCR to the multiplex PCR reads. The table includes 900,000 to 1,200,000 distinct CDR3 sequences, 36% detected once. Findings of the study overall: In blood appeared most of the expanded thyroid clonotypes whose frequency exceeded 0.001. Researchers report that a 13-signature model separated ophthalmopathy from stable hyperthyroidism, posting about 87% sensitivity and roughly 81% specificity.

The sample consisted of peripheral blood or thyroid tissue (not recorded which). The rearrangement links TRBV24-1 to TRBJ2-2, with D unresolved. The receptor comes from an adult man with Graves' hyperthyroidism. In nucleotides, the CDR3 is TGTGCCACCAGTGTACTTGGGGAGCTGTTTTTT. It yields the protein CATSVLGELFF.